A selection of T cell receptor beta chains follows, all from one sample in a study of blood T cells in healthy people across ages. MiXCR, applied by TCRdb to the 5' RACE reads, yields one record per CDR3 protein. This sample has roughly 700,000 distinct CDR3 sequences, with just under 25% found just once. These data were also reused for a study on T cells of mothers and their children.

The sample consisted of blood. The receptors derive from a boy younger than 18 in good health. The CDR3 runs from the conserved cysteine through the conserved F or W. Size values are once, few and many counts, or a class for expanded clones, and some rows have none.

size	V	J	CDR3
NA	TRBV5-1	TRBJ2-1	CASSQTTSGYNEQFF
NA	TRBV18	TRBJ2-5	CASSPPVFETQYF
NA	TRBV11-2	TRBJ2-5	CASSLTGTRQETQYF
NA	TRBV7-2	TRBJ1-2	CASSSTGVGYTF
NA	TRBV9	TRBJ2-1	CASSVVSGDEQFF
few	TRBV5-1	TRBJ2-2	CASSLTGGGEELFF
few	TRBV28	TRBJ2-1	CASSLSARGHEQFF
NA	TRBV4-1	TRBJ1-2	CASSQDLGDGYTF
NA	TRBV11-2	TRBJ2-1	CASKEIRGPDYNEQFF
NA	TRBV20-1	TRBJ2-7	CSARDEESSDEQYF
NA	TRBV20-1	TRBJ2-5	CSARGGFSGPQETQYF
few	TRBV7-9	TRBJ2-1	CASRDRVSNEQFF